This section outlines one T cell receptor (beta chain) sequence together with its context. This sample is drawn from a study of blood T cell repertoires in COVID-19. About the study: The analysed material was cDNA or gDNA that came from T cells, B-cell-depleted T cells, or PBMCs.

The method was immunoSEQ multiplex PCR; TCRdb's version includes in-frame clones alone and lacks a portion of them. The repertoire has 55,000 to 65,000 clones, 82% of them found once; the top ten carry roughly 13%. The V gene's germline CDR1 is MGHRA and CDR2 YSYEKL. Trimming shortened V by 0 bases and J by 2 bases, and 14 bases separated the two germline ends. The CDR3 extends over 18 amino acids. The sequence derives from a human donor in a cohort sampled during active COVID-19. The sequenced sample consisted of peripheral blood. The chain has TRBV4-1 and TRBJ2-6; D possibly corresponds to TRBD1 (6 bases). The CDR3 sequence: CASSQDGPRTAGANVLTF. The CDR3, as DNA: TGCGCCAGCAGCCAAGATGGGCCAAGGACAGCTGGGGCCAACGTCCTGACTTTC.